This TCR beta chain was retrieved from a study of monozygotic twins with inflammatory bowel disease. The CDR3 extends over 16 amino acids. The germline CDR1 and CDR2 sequences are LGHDT and YNNKEL (reference sequence). As regards this clonotype: Antigen specificity is unknown.

Study-level points and caveats: Researchers were unable to tell different T cell subtypes apart.

Per TCR library, 3500 ng of total RNA was used. Through template switching, UMIs that included a 6-nucleotide sample barcode were added. The study subjected TCRalpha and TCRbeta cDNA to two nested PCRs of 16 and 9 cycles. TCRdb reprocessed the 5' RACE reads and stores each CDR3 protein as one record, lacking DNA. The table for this sample gives roughly 320,000 distinct CDR3 sequences. The clonotype was recovered from a human donor with ulcerative colitis or Crohn's disease, or a healthy co-twin of an affected twin (not recorded which). The sequencing sample was made of blood. This rearrangement joins TRBV3-1 to TRBJ2-1; with no DNA, the TCRdb D assignment of TRBD1 cannot be verified. CDR3 loop: CASSQGGGAGVNEQFF.